The rows below give T cell receptor beta chains drawn from one sample of a study of response to subunit inactivated influenza vaccine. TCRdb called the RT-PCR reads again in MiXCR, with one record for every CDR3 protein. Of hundreds of thousands of distinct CDR3 sequences in the sample, approximately 17% are singletons; the top ten hold roughly a tenth. The source material was PBMCs from blood, sampled less than 6 days after vaccination. These receptors were obtained from a man aged 50-59 years who received an inactivated influenza vaccine. CDR3s include the opening cysteine and the closing phenylalanine or tryptophan. Each record gives: clone size, J gene, V gene, D gene, CDR3 protein, CDR3 DNA. The D gene is left open where the match is weak. Size is omitted from some rows. Given values are once, few, many or a class for expanded clones.

few | TRBJ2-7 | TRBV7-9 | . | CASSLASWEQYF | TGTGCCAGCAGCTTAGCGAGTTGGGAGCAGTACTTC
once | TRBJ2-5 | TRBV13 | TRBD1 | CASSLEDRGETQYF | TGTGCCAGCAGCCTCGAGGACAGGGGAGAGACCCAGTACTTC
many | TRBJ1-5 | TRBV7-9 | TRBD1 | CASSPGGQGEINQPQHF | TGTGCCAGCAGCCCTGGTGGGCAGGGGGAGATCAATCAGCCCCAGCATTTT
few | TRBJ2-5 | TRBV5-5 | . | CASSARGETQYF | TGTGCCAGCAGCGCGAGGGGAGAGACCCAGTACTTC
. | TRBJ1-1 | TRBV4-2 | TRBD1 | CASGGTGGFLNTEAFF | TGTGCCAGCGGAGGGACAGGGGGGTTTTTGAACACTGAAGCTTTCTTT
few | TRBJ2-4 | TRBV19 | . | CASTGAWGNIQYF | TGTGCCAGTACGGGTGCTTGGGGGAACATTCAGTATTTC
. | TRBJ2-2 | TRBV27 | . | CASSSTGRWNTGELFF | TGTGCCAGCAGCTCGACGGGACGCTGGAACACCGGGGAGCTGTTTTTT
. | TRBJ2-7 | TRBV4-1 | TRBD1 | CASSQPTKKSRTGSYEQYF | TGCGCCAGCAGCCAACCTACGAAGAAGTCCAGGACAGGGTCCTACGAGCAGTACTTC
. | TRBJ2-5 | TRBV2 | TRBD2 | CASTGEGQETQYF | TGTGCCAGCACGGGGGAGGGTCAAGAGACCCAGTACTTC
many | TRBJ2-1 | TRBV10-3 | TRBD1 | CAIREQGLSYNEQFF | TGTGCCATCAGAGAACAGGGGTTATCCTACAATGAGCAGTTCTTC
. | TRBJ2-7 | TRBV6-1 | TRBD2 | CAARSGGGSYEQYF | TGTGCCGCCCGGTCGGGGGGGGGATCCTACGAGCAGTACTTC
few | TRBJ2-1 | TRBV12-5 | . | CASGPGTPSYNEQFF | TGTGCTAGTGGCCCCGGGACCCCAAGCTACAATGAGCAGTTCTTC
few | TRBJ1-5 | TRBV30 | TRBD1 | CAWSVTGSQPQHF | TGTGCCTGGAGTGTGACAGGGAGTCAGCCCCAGCATTTT
. | TRBJ2-2 | TRBV30 | . | CAWSVYKNTGELFF | TGTGCCTGGAGTGTATACAAGAACACCGGGGAGCTGTTTTTT
. | TRBJ2-7 | TRBV7-2 | . | CASSFGSLSYEQYF | TGTGCCAGCAGCTTCGGTAGTCTATCCTACGAGCAGTACTTC
. | TRBJ2-7 | TRBV20-1 | TRBD1 | CSARVTTGGVSYEQYF | TGCAGTGCTAGGGTAACCACAGGGGGCGTCTCCTACGAGCAGTACTTC
few | TRBJ1-4 | TRBV12-3/TRBV12-4 | . | CASSFSGGKLFF | TGTGCCAGCAGTTTCTCGGGCGGAAAACTGTTTTTT
. | TRBJ2-1 | TRBV10-3 | TRBD1 | CAIKGAQTRDRFGNEQFF | TGTGCCATAAAGGGAGCACAAACCCGGGACAGATTTGGCAATGAGCAGTTCTTC
. | TRBJ2-3 | TRBV12-5 | TRBD2 | CASGVGLAGETDTQYF | TGTGCTAGTGGTGTCGGACTAGCGGGAGAAACAGATACGCAGTATTTT
. | TRBJ2-1 | TRBV7-9 | . | CASSLGGPSNEQFF | TGTGCCAGCAGCTTAGGAGGGCCCTCGAATGAGCAGTTCTTC
few | TRBJ2-7 | TRBV6-2/TRBV6-3 | TRBD2 | CASSRATSGGNYEQYF | TGTGCCAGCAGTCGAGCGACTAGCGGGGGTAACTACGAGCAGTACTTC
few | TRBJ2-5 | TRBV4-2 | TRBD1 | CASSQDREVQETQYF | TGTGCCAGCAGCCAGGACAGGGAGGTCCAAGAGACCCAGTACTTC
. | TRBJ2-7 | TRBV28 | TRBD2 | CATLGAGVVGTYEQYF | TGTGCCACCCTGGGAGCGGGAGTCGTCGGAACCTACGAGCAGTACTTC
few | TRBJ2-6 | TRBV6-5 | . | CASSYSTGPTSGANVLTF | TGTGCCAGCAGTTACTCGACGGGACCCACCTCTGGGGCCAACGTCCTGACTTTC
few | TRBJ2-7 | TRBV3-1 | TRBD2 | CASSPLGRGGEQYF | TGTGCCAGCAGCCCCCTCGGCCGGGGGGGAGAGCAGTACTTC
. | TRBJ2-5 | TRBV5-1 | . | CASSSARPREETQYF | TGCGCCAGCAGCTCCGCCAGGCCACGAGAAGAGACCCAGTACTTC
. | TRBJ2-5 | TRBV12-3/TRBV12-4 | . | CASSPPVWKETQYF | TGTGCCAGCAGTCCTCCGGTATGGAAAGAGACCCAGTACTTC
. | TRBJ2-1 | TRBV2 | TRBD2 | CASRASGGAYNEQFF | TGTGCCAGCAGAGCTAGCGGGGGGGCTTACAATGAGCAGTTCTTC
many | TRBJ2-5 | TRBV29-1 | . | CSSRQQETQYF | TGCAGCTCGCGACAGCAAGAGACCCAGTACTTC
. | TRBJ2-3 | TRBV9 | . | CASSVGVGDSTDTQYF | TGTGCCAGCAGCGTAGGGGTGGGGGACAGCACAGATACGCAGTATTTT
many | TRBJ1-4 | TRBV6-5 | . | CASSYSGGGSEKLFF | TGTGCCAGCAGTTACTCGGGGGGGGGCTCAGAAAAACTGTTTTTT
few | TRBJ2-3 | TRBV5-1 | TRBD2 | CASSLRTSGVYTDTQYF | TGCGCCAGCAGCTTGAGAACTAGCGGGGTTTACACAGATACGCAGTATTTT
. | TRBJ2-3 | TRBV9 | . | CASSAQSTDTQYF | TGTGCCAGCAGCGCCCAATCCACAGATACGCAGTATTTT
few | TRBJ1-6 | TRBV6-1 | . | CASSLGQQPSPLHF | TGTGCCAGCAGTCTAGGACAGCAGCCTTCACCCCTCCACTTT
few | TRBJ1-2 | TRBV12-3/TRBV12-4 | . | CASSPTSGRKSPGYTF | TGTGCCAGCAGCCCCACCTCAGGGAGGAAATCCCCTGGCTACACCTTC
. | TRBJ2-3 | TRBV11-1 | TRBD2 | CASSTSLAADTQYF | TGTGCCAGCAGTACATCACTAGCGGCAGATACGCAGTATTTT
. | TRBJ2-3 | TRBV7-9 | . | CASTQQDTQYF | TGTGCCAGCACCCAGCAAGACACGCAGTATTTT
many | TRBJ1-5 | TRBV12-3/TRBV12-4 | . | CASSYHNQPQHF | TGTGCCAGCAGTTATCACAATCAGCCCCAGCATTTT
. | TRBJ2-5 | TRBV29-1 | . | CSVAGTGAQETQYF | TGCAGCGTTGCAGGGACCGGGGCCCAAGAGACCCAGTACTTC
. | TRBJ2-2 | TRBV12-3/TRBV12-4 | TRBD1 | CASSQRQGHTGELFF | TGTGCCAGCAGCCAAAGACAGGGGCACACCGGGGAGCTGTTTTTT
. | TRBJ2-1 | TRBV10-3 | . | CAISESLEGHYNEQFF | TGTGCCATCAGTGAGTCGTTGGAGGGCCACTACAATGAGCAGTTCTTC
. | TRBJ2-7 | TRBV20-1 | . | CSAHRVYEQYF | TGCAGTGCCCACCGGGTCTACGAGCAGTACTTC
. | TRBJ2-5 | TRBV6-2/TRBV6-3 | TRBD2 | CASSYQRGSGGQETQYF | TGTGCCAGCAGTTACCAGAGGGGTAGCGGGGGTCAAGAGACCCAGTACTTC
few | TRBJ2-7 | TRBV19 | TRBD2 | CASTPGGVSYEQYF | TGTGCCAGTACCCCGGGAGGGGTTTCCTACGAGCAGTACTTC
. | TRBJ2-4 | TRBV20-1 | . | CSANLLSSGNIQYF | TGCAGTGCAAATCTGCTGAGCTCGGGGAACATTCAGTACTTC
few | TRBJ1-6 | TRBV20-1 | . | CSASLRNSPLHF | TGCAGTGCTAGCCTCCGTAATTCACCCCTCCACTTT
few | TRBJ2-1 | TRBV5-1 | TRBD2 | CASSWPAGGGSYNEQFF | TGCGCCAGCAGCTGGCCGGCGGGCGGGGGTTCCTACAATGAGCAGTTCTTC
few | TRBJ2-1 | TRBV7-2 | . | CASSLVGGNTYNEQFF | TGTGCCAGCAGCTTAGTGGGCGGGAACACATACAATGAGCAGTTCTTC
many | TRBJ2-1 | TRBV28 | . | CASSTISGRVNEQFF | TGTGCCAGCAGCACAATTAGCGGTAGGGTCAATGAGCAGTTCTTC
few | TRBJ1-2 | TRBV7-9 | . | CASSLVPEFYGYTF | TGTGCCAGCAGCTTAGTTCCAGAATTCTATGGCTACACCTTC
. | TRBJ2-1 | TRBV20-1 | TRBD2 | CSAHPLAGASNEQFF | TGCAGTGCTCACCCACTAGCGGGAGCATCAAATGAGCAGTTCTTC